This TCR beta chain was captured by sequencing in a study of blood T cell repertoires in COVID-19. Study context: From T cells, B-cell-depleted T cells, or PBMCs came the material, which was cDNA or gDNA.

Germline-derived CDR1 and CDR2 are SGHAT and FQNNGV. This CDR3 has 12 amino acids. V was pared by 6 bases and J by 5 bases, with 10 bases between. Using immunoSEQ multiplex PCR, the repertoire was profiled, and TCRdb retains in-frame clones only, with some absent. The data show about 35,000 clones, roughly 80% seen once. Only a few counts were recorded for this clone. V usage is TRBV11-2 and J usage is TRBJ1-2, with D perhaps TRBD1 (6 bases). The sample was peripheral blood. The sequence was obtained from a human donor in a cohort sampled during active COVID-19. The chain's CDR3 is CASRGAAYGYTF. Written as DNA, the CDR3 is TGTGCCAGCAGGGGGGCGGCTTATGGCTACACCTTC.